The sequence of this TCR beta chain was determined in a study of cytomegalovirus exposure and HLA in healthy donors. Whole-study findings and limits: 87-base-pair reads could not separate some V segments, including TRBV6-2 and TRBV6-3.

Trimming took 5 bases from V and 6 from J; bases not matched to a gene: 9. Germline V gene lookup returns CDR1 SGHVS and CDR2 FNYEAQ. CDR3 size: 15 residues. In regard to this clone: What it recognizes is unknown.

Amplification used 60 Vbeta primers and 13 Jbeta primers. Original handling: An analysis performed later counted roughly 80 million unique TCR beta chains (around 9.9 million of them shared). The repertoire was sequenced with immunoSEQ multiplex PCR; TCRdb's copy has only in-frame clones and lacks some. The V and J calls and clone size were taken over from that table, and D and trimming were inferred from the DNA. The sample comprises approximately 120,000 clones, about 79% of which are singletons, and 3% to 4% rests with the top ten. The TCR was taken from a woman in her forties or fifties in good health and CMV-seronegative. The chain employs TRBV7-6 and TRBJ2-7; 11 nucleotides agree with TRBD2. Sequences were obtained from PBMCs. In DNA, the CDR3 is TGTGCCAGCAGCCAGTTAGCGGGAGGGCAGGCCGAGCAGTACTTC. Its protein product is CASSQLAGGQAEQYF.